This T cell receptor (beta chain) was captured in a study of blood T cell repertoires in COVID-19. Overall study: Acute-phase and convalescent COVID-19 samples originated in the United States, Italy and Spain.

Profiled with immunoSEQ multiplex PCR; TCRdb holds only in-frame clones, not every one. The sample lists approximately 240,000 clones; approximately 90% were seen once. The CDR3 consists of 12 residues. The J segment lost 6 bases and the V segment lost 10 bases, leaving 5 bases of the junction unmatched. Germline V gene lookup returns CDR1 SNHLY and CDR2 FYNNEI. Participant reports of clinical history set cohort assignment. Recovered status in Cohort 3 required two negative PCRs, clearance, or symptom resolution. This clone was found a few times. The source of this sequence is a woman between 18 and 30 years old who had recovered from COVID-19. Sequenced input: PBMCs or T cells enriched from blood (not recorded which). The V and J genes are TRBV2 and TRBJ2-3, with TRBD2 identical over 9 bases. Here the CDR3 reads CAISGGQDTQYF. In DNA, the CDR3 is TGTGCCATCAGCGGGGGGCAGGATACGCAGTATTTT.